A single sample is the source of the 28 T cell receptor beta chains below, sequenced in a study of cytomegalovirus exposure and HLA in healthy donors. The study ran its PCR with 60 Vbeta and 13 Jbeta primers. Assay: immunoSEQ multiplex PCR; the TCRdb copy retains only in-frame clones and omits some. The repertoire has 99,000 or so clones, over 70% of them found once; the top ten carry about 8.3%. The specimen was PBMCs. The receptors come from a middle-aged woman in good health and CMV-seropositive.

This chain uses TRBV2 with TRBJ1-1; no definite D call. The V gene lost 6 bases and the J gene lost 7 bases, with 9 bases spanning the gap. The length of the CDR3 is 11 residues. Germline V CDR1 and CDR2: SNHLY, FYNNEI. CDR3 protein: CASSPLVEAFF. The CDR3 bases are TGTGCCAGCAGCCCCTTAGTTGAAGCTTTCTTT.

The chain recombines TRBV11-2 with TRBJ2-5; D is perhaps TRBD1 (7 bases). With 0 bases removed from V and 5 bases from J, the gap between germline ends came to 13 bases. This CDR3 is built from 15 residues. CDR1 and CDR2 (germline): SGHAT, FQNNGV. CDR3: CASSLDGSGGETQYF. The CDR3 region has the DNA TGTGCCAGCAGCTTAGATGGGTCAGGGGGGGAGACCCAGTACTTC.

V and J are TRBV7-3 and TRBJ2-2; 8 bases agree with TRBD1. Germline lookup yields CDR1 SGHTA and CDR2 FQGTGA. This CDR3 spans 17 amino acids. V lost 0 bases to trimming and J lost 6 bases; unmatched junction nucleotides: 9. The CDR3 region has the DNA TGTGCCAGCAGCTTAACTGTCGGACAGGGAAGGTCCGGGGAGCTGTTTTTT. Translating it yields CASSLTVGQGRSGELFF.

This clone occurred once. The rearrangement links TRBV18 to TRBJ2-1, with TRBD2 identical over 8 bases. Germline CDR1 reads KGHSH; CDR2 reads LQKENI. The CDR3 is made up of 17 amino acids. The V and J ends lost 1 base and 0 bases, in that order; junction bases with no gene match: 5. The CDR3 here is CASSPRERESSYNEQFF. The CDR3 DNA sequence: TGTGCCAGCTCACCACGCGAGCGGGAGAGCTCCTACAATGAGCAGTTCTTC. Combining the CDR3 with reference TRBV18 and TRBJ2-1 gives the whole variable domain NAGVMQNPRHLVRRRGQEARLRCSPMKGHSHVYWYRQLPEEGLKFMVYLQKENIIDESGMPKERFSAEFPKEGPSILRIQQVVRGDSAAYFCASSPRERESSYNEQFFGPGTRLTVL.

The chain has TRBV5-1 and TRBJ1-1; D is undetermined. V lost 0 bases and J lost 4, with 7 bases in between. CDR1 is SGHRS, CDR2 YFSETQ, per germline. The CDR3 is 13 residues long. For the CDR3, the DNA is TGCGCCAGCAGCTTGGTAGAGGGCACTGAAGCTTTCTTT. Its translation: CASSLVEGTEAFF.

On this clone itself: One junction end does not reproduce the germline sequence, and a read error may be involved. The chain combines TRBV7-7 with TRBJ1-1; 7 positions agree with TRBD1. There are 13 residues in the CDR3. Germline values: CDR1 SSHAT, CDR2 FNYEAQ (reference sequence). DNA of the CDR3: TGTGCTAGCAGCCGAGGGACAGATACTGAAGCTTTCTTT. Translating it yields CASSRGTDTEAFF.

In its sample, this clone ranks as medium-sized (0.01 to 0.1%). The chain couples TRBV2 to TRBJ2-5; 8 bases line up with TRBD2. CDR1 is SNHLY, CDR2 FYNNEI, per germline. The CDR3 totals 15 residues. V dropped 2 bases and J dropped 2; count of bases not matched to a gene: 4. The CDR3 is CASSEPAGEQETQYF. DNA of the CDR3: TGTGCCAGCAGTGAACCAGCGGGAGAACAAGAGACCCAGTACTTC.

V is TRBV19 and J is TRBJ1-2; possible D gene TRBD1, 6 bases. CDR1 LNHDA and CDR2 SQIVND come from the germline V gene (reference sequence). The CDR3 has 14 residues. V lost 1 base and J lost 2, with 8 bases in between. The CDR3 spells CASSIGTVNYGYTF. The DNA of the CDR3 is TGTGCCAGTAGTATAGGGACAGTCAACTATGGCTACACCTTC.

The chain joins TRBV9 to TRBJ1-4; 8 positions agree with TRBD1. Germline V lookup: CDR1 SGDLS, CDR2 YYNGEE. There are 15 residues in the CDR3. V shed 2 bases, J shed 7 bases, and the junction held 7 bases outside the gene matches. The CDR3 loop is CASSVDRGGREKLFF. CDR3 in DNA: TGTGCCAGCAGCGTCGACAGGGGTGGACGTGAAAAACTGTTTTTT.

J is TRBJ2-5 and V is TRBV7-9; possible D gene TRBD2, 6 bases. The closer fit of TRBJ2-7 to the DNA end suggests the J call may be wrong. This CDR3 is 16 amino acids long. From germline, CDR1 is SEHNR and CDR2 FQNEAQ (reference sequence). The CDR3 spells CASSLNGRGLSYEQYF. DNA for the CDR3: TGTGCCAGCAGCCTAAATGGGCGGGGCCTCTCCTACGAGCAGTACTTC.

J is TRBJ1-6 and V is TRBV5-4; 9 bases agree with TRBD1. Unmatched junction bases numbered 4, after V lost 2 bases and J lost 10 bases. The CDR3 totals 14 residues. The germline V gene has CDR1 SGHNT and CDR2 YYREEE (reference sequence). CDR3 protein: CASSLDRGSSPLHF. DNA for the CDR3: TGTGCCAGCAGCTTAGACAGGGGGTCCTCACCCCTCCACTTT.

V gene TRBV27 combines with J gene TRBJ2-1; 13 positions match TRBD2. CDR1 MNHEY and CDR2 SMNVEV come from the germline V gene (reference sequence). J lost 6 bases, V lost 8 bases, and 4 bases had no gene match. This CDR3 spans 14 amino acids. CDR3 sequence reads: CASSGLAGINEQFF. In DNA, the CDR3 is TGTGCCAGCTCGGGACTAGCGGGAATCAATGAGCAGTTCTTC.

CDR3 sequence: CASVESGTGEGYTF. The CDR3 region has the DNA TGTGCCAGCGTGGAGTCAGGGACAGGGGAAGGCTACACCTTC. The chain joins TRBV28 to TRBJ1-2; TRBD1 aligns across 10 bases. The CDR3 loop spans 14 amino acids. Unmatched junction bases numbered 11, after V lost 8 bases and J lost 8 bases. Germline V gives CDR1 MDHEN, CDR2 SYDVKM.

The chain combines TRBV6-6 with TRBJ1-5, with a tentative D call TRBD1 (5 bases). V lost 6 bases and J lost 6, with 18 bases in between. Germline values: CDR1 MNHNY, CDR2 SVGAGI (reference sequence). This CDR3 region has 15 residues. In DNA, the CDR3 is TGTGCCAGCAGCTTCAGGGATGTGAGGAGTCAGCCCCAGCATTTT. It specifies CASSFRDVRSQPQHF.

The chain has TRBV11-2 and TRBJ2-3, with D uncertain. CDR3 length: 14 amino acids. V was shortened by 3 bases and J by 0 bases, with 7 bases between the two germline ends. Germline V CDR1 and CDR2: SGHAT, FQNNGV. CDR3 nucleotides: TGTGCCAGCAGCTTTATTAGCAGCACAGATACGCAGTATTTT. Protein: CASSFISSTDTQYF.

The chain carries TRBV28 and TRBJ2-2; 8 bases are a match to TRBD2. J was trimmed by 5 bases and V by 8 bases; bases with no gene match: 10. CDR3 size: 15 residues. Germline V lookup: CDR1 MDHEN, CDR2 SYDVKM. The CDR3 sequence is CASRLSGMGTGELFF. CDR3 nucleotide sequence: TGTGCCAGCCGACTTAGCGGGATGGGTACCGGGGAGCTGTTTTTT. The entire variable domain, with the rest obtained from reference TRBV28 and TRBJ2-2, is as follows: DVKVTQSSRYLVKRTGEKVFLECVQDMDHENMFWYRQDPGLGLRLIYFSYDVKMKEKGDIPEGYSVSREKKERFSLILESASTNQTSMYLCASRLSGMGTGELFFGEGSRLTVL.

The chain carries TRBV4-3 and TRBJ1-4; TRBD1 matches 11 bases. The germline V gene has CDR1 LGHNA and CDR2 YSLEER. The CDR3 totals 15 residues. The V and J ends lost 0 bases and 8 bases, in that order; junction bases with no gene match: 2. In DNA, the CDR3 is TGCGCCAGCAGCCAAGACGGGACAGGGGGGGAAAAACTGTTTTTT. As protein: CASSQDGTGGEKLFF.

CDR3 DNA: TGTGCCATCAGTCCCCAGGGGTTTTACACTGAAGCTTTCTTT. Protein product: CAISPQGFYTEAFF. V gene TRBV10-3 combines with J gene TRBJ1-1; D is perhaps TRBD1 (6 bases). Trimming left V 5 bases short and J 3 bases short, with 13 bases between. Germline values: CDR1 ENHRY, CDR2 SYGVKD. The CDR3 totals 14 residues.

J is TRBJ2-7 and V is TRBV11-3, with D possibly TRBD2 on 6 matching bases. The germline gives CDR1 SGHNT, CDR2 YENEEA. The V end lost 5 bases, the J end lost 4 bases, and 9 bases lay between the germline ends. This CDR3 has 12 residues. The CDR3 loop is CASSKSGYEQYF. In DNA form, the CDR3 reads TGTGCCAGCAGCAAAAGCGGGTACGAGCAGTACTTC.

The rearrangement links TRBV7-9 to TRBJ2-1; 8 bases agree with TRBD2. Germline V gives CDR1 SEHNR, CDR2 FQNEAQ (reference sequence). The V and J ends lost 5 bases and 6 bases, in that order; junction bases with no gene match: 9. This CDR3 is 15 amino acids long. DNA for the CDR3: TGTGCCAGCAGCCCCGTTGGACGGGGGGGCAATGAGCAGTTCTTC. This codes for CASSPVGRGGNEQFF.

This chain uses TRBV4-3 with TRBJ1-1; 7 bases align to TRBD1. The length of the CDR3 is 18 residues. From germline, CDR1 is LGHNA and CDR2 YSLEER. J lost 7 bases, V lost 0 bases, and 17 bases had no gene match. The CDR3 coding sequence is TGCGCCAGCAGCCAAGACAAGACAGGGCGATCCCGGGATGGTGAAGCTTTCTTT. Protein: CASSQDKTGRSRDGEAFF.

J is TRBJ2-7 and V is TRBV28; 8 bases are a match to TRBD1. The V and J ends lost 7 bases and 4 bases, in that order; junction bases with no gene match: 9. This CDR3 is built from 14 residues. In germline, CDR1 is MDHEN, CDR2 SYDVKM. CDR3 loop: CASNSDRAAYEQYF. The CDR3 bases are TGTGCCAGCAACTCGGACAGGGCCGCATACGAGCAGTACTTC.

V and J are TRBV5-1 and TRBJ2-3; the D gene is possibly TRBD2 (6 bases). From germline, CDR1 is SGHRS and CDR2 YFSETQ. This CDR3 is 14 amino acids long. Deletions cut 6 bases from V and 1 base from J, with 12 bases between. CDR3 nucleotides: TGCGCCAGCAAGCCCGCTAGCGGCACAGATACGCAGTATTTT. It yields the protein CASKPASGTDTQYF.

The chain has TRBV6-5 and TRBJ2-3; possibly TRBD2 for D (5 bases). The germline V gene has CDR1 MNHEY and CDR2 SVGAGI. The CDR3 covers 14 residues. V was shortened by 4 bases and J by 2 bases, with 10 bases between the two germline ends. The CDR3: CASSFTDSTDTQYF. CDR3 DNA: TGTGCCAGCAGTTTTACGGACTCCACAGATACGCAGTATTTT.

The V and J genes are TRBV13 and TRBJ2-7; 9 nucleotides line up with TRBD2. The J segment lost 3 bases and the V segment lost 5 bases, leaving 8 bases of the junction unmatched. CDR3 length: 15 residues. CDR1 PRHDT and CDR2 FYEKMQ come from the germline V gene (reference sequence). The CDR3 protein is CASSATSGSIYEQYF. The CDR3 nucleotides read TGTGCCAGCAGCGCGACTAGCGGAAGTATCTACGAGCAGTACTTC. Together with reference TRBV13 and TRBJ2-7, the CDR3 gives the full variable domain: AAGVIQSPRHLIKEKRETATLKCYPIPRHDTVYWYQQGPGQDPQFLISFYEKMQSDKGSIPDRFSAQQFSDYHSELNMSSLELGDSALYFCASSATSGSIYEQYFGPGTRLTVT.

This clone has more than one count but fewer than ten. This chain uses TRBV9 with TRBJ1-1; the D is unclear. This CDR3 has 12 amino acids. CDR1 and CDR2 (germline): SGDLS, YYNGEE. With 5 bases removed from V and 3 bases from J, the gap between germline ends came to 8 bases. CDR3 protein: CASSRLDTEAFF. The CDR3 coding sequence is TGTGCCAGCAGTCGACTCGACACTGAAGCTTTCTTT.

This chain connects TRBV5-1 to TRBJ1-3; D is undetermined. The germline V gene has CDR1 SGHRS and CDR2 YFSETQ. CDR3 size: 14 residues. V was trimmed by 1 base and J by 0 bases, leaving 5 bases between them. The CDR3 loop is CASSLHFSGNTIYF. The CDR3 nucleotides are TGCGCCAGCAGCTTGCACTTCTCTGGAAACACCATATATTTT.

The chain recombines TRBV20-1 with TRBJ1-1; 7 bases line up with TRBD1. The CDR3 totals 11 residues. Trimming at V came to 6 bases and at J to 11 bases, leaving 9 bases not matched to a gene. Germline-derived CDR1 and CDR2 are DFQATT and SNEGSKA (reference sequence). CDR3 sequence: CSAGQPSPAFF. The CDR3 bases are TGCAGTGCGGGACAGCCTTCCCCGGCTTTCTTT.